This T cell receptor (beta chain) was profiled in a study of shared clonotypes between healthy human individuals. Measured with immunoSEQ multiplex PCR; TCRdb has only the in-frame clones, and not every one. Of more than 2,000,000 clones detected, over 85% appear once; the ten largest clones hold roughly 0.13%. V lost 2 bases and J 0 bases, leaving 8 bases between the germline ends. CDR3 length: 14 residues. Germline V gives CDR1 GTSNPN, CDR2 SVGIG (reference sequence). Specimen: naive CD4+ T cells sorted from blood. Subset specified: CD45RA+ positively selected. The chain uses TRBV30 and TRBJ1-3, with D unclear. This clonotype originated in a man aged 18-30 years in good health. CDR3 bases: TGTGCCTGGAGTCCCCAGCTCTCTGGAAACACCATATATTTT. Encoded protein: CAWSPQLSGNTIYF. The variable domain in full, with the rest retrieved from reference TRBV30 and TRBJ1-3, is SQTIHQWPATLVQPVGSPLSLECTVEGTSNPNLYWYRQAAGRGLQLLFYSVGIGQISSEVPQNLSASRPQDRQFILSSKKLLLSDSGFYLCAWSPQLSGNTIYFGEGSWLTVV.